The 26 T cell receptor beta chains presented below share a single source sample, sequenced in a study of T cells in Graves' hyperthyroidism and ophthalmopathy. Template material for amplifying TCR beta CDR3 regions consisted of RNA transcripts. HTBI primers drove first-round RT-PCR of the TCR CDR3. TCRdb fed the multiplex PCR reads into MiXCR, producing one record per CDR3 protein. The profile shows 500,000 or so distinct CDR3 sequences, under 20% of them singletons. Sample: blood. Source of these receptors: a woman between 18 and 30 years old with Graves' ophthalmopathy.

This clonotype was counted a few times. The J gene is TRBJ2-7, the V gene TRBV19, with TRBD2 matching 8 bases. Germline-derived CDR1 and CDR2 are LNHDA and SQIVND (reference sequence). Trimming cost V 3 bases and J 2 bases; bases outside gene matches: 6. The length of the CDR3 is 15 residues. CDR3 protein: CASSISSGGAYEQYF. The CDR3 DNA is TGTGCCAGTAGTATCTCCAGCGGGGGAGCCTACGAGCAGTACTTC. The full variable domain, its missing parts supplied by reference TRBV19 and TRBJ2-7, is DGGITQSPKYLFRKEGQNVTLSCEQNLNHDAMYWYRQDPGQGLRLIYYSQIVNDFQKGDIAEGYSVSREKKESFPLTVTSAQKNPTAFYLCASSISSGGAYEQYFGPGTRLTVT.

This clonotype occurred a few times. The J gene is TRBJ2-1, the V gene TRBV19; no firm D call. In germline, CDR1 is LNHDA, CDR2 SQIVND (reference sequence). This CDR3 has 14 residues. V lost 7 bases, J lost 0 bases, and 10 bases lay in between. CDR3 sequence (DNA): TGTGCCAGTACGGAACAGAGCTCCTACAATGAGCAGTTCTTC. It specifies CASTEQSSYNEQFF.

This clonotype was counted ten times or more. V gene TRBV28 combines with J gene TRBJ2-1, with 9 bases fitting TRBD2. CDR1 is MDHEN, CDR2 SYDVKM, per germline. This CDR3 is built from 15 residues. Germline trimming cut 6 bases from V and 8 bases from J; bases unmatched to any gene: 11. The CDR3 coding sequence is TGTGCCAGCAGGCCACTAACAGGGACTAGCTATGAGCAGTTCTTC. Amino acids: CASRPLTGTSYEQFF.

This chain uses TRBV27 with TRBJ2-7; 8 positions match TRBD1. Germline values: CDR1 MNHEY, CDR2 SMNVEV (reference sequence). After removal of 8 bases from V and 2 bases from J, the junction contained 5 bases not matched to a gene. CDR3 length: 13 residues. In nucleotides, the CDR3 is TGTGCCAGCGCACAGGGGGAAGCCTACGAGCAGTACTTC. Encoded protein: CASAQGEAYEQYF.

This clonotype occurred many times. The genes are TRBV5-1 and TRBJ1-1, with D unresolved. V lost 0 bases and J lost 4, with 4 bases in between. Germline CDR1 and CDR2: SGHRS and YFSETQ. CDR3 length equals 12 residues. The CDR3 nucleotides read TGCGCCAGCAGCTTGGATTTCACTGAAGCTTTCTTT. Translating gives CASSLDFTEAFF.

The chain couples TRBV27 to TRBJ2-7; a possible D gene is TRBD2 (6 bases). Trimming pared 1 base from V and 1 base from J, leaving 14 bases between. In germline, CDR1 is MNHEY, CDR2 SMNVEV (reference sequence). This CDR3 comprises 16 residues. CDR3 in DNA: TGTGCCAGCAGTTTATATAGCGGCTATGAATCCTACGAGCAGTACTTC. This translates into CASSLYSGYESYEQYF.

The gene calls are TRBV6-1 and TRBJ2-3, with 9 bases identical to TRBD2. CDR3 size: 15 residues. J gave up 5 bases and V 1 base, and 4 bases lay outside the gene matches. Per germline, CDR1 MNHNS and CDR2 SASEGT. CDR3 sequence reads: CASSEGGGAVDTQYF. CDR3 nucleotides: TGTGCCAGCAGTGAAGGCGGGGGGGCCGTAGATACGCAGTATTTT.

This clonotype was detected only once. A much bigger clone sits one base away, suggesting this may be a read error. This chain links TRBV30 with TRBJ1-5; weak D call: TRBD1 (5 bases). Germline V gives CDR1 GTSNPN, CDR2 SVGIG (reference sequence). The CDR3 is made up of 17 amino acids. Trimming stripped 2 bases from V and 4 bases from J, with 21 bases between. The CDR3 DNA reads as TGTGCCTGGAGTAAATTTTGGACTCCCAAGGGGAATCAGCCCCAGCATTTT. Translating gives CAWSKFWTPKGNQPQHF.

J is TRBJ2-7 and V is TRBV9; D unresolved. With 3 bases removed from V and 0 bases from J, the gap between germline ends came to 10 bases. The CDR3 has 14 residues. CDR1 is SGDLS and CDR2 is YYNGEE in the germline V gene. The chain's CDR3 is CASSATSDSYEQYF. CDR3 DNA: TGTGCCAGCAGCGCGACCTCCGACTCCTACGAGCAGTACTTC.

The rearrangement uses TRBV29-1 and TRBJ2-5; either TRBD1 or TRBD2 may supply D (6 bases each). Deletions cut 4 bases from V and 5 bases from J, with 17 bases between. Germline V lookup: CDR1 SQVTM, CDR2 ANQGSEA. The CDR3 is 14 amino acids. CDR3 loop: CSVGGLGGEETQYF. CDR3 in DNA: TGCAGCGTTGGGGGCTTGGGGGGCGAGGAGACCCAGTACTTC.

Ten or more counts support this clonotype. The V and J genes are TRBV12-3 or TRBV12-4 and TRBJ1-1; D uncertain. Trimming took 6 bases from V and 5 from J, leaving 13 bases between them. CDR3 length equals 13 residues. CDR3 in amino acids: CASSDTLRTEAFF. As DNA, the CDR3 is TGTGCCAGCAGCGACACCCTAAGGACTGAAGCTTTCTTT.

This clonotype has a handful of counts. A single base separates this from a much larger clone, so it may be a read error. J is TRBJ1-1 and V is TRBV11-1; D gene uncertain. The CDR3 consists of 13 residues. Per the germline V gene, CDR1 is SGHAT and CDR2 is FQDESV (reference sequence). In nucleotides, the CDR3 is TGTGCCAGCAGTGGTCGGGTGAACACTGAAGTTTTCTTT. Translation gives CASSGRVNTEVFF.

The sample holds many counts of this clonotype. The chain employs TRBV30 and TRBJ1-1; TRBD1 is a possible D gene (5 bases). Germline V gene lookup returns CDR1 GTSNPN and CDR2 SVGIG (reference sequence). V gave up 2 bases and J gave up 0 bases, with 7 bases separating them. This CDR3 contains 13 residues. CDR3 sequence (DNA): TGTGCCTGGAGTCCAGGGATGAACACTGAAGCTTTCTTT. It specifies CAWSPGMNTEAFF.

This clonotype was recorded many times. CDR3 nucleotides: TGTGCCAGCAGTCGGACAGGGGGCTATGGCTACACCTTC. It translates to CASSRTGGYGYTF. This chain connects TRBV5-8 to TRBJ1-2, with 10 bases aligning to TRBD1. Losses at the gene ends were 5 bases for V and 4 bases for J; bases not matched to a gene: 2. Germline values: CDR1 SGHTS, CDR2 YDEGEE. The CDR3 is made up of 13 amino acids.

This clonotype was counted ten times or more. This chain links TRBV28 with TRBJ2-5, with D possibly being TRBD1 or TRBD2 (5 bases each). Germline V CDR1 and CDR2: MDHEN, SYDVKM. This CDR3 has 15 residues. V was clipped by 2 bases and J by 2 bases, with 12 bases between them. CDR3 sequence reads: CASSLMGDGQETQYF. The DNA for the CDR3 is TGTGCCAGCAGTTTAATGGGGGACGGACAAGAGACCCAGTACTTC. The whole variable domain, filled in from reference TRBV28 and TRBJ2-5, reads DVKVTQSSRYLVKRTGEKVFLECVQDMDHENMFWYRQDPGLGLRLIYFSYDVKMKEKGDIPEGYSVSREKKERFSLILESASTNQTSMYLCASSLMGDGQETQYFGPGTRLLVL.

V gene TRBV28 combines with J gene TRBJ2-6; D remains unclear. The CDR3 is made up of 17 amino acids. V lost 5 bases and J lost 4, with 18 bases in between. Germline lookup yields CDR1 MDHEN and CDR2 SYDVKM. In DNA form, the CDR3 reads TGTGCCAGCAGTCCGTCGGCGATGGTTGCGGGGGCCAACGTCCTGACTTTC. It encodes CASSPSAMVAGANVLTF.

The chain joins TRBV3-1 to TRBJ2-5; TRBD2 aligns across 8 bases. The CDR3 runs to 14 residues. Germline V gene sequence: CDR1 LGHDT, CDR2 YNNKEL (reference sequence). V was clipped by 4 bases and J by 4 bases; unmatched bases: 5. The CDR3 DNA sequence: TGTGCCAGCAGCCCAGGAGGGACTAGAGAGACCCAGTACTTC. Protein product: CASSPGGTRETQYF.

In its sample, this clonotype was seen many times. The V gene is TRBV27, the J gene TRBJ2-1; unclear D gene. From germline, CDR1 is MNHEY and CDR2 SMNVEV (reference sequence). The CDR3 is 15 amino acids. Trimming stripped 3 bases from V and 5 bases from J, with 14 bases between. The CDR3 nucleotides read TGTGCCAGCAGTTTCTCTGGGGTGGGCAACAATGAGCAGTTCTTC. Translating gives CASSFSGVGNNEQFF.

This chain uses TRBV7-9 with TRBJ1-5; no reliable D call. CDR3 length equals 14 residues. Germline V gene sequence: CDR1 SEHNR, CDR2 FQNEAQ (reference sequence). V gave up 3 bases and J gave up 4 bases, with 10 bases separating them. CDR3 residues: CASSFLSENQPQHF. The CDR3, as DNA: TGTGCCAGCAGCTTTTTAAGCGAGAATCAGCCCCAGCATTTT.

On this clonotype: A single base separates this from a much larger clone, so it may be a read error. CDR3 sequence reads: CASRFLGTGNTEAFF. The CDR3 nucleotides are TGTGCCAGCCGATTTCTGGGGACAGGGAACACTGAAGCTTTCTTT. The V call is TRBV13, the J call TRBJ1-1; 8 nucleotides align to TRBD1. The J segment lost 1 base and the V segment lost 8 bases, leaving 9 bases of the junction unmatched. This CDR3 comprises 15 residues. From germline, CDR1 is PRHDT and CDR2 FYEKMQ (reference sequence).

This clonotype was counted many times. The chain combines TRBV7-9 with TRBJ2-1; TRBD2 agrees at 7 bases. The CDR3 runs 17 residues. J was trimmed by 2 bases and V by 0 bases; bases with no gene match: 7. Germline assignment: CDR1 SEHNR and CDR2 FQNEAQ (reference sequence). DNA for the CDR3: TGTGCCAGCAGCTTAGCGACTGGGGGAGGGCCCTACAATGAGCAGTTCTTC. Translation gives CASSLATGGGPYNEQFF. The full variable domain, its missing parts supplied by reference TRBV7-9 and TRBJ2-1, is DTGVSQNPRHKITKRGQNVTFRCDPISEHNRLYWYRQTLGQGPEFLTYFQNEAQLEKSRLLSDRFSAERPKGSFSTLEIQRTEQGDSAMYLCASSLATGGGPYNEQFFGPGTRLTVL.

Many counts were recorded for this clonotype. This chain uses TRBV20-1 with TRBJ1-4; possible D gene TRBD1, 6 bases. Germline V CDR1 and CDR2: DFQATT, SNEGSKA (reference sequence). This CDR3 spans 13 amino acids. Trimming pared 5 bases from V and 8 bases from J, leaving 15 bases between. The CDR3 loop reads CSAQGTSGEKLFF. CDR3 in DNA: TGCAGTGCTCAGGGGACTAGCGGGGAAAAACTGTTTTTT.

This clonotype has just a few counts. The CDR3 nucleotides read TGTGCCAGCAGAGATACAGGAAAGAGCTATGGCTACACCTTC. It encodes CASRDTGKSYGYTF. V and J are TRBV27 and TRBJ1-2; perhaps TRBD1 as D (5 bases). This CDR3 comprises 14 residues. V was cut by 6 bases and J by 4 bases, with 15 bases left in between. The germline V gene encodes CDR1 MNHEY and CDR2 SMNVEV (reference sequence).

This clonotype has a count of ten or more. In DNA form, the CDR3 reads TGTGCCAGCAGCTTAGGACAGGTTCAAGAGACCCAGTACTTC. This gives the protein CASSLGQVQETQYF. The V call is TRBV7-9, the J call TRBJ2-5; maybe TRBD1 (6 bases). The V end was cut by 1 base, the J end by 2 bases, with 8 bases between. Germline V gives CDR1 SEHNR, CDR2 FQNEAQ (reference sequence). CDR3 length equals 14 residues. The full variable domain, rest sourced from reference TRBV7-9 and TRBJ2-5, is DTGVSQNPRHKITKRGQNVTFRCDPISEHNRLYWYRQTLGQGPEFLTYFQNEAQLEKSRLLSDRFSAERPKGSFSTLEIQRTEQGDSAMYLCASSLGQVQETQYFGPGTRLLVL.

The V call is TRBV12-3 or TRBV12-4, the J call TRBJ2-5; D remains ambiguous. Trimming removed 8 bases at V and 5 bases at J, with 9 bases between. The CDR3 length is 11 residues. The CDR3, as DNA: TGTGCCAGCTCCGACGATGAGACCCAGTACTTC. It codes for CASSDDETQYF.

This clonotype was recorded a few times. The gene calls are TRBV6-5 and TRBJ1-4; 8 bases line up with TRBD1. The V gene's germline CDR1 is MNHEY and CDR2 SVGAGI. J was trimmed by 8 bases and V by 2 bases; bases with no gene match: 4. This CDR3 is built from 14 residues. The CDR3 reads CASSYGTGREKLFF. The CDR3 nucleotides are TGTGCCAGCAGTTACGGGACAGGCAGGGAAAAACTGTTTTTT.